Below, 24 T cell receptor beta chains from the same sample are listed, as sequenced in a study of CD8 T cells in ankylosing spondylitis. TCRdb re-derived calls from the 5' RACE reads in MiXCR, one entry per CDR3 protein. Found here are roughly 69,000 distinct CDR3 sequences, approximately 5% of them singletons; the top ten hold roughly 2.3%. Sample: blood, either unsorted or a sorted T cell fraction (not recorded which). The receptors originated from a male donor with ankylosing spondylitis or in good health (not recorded which).

This clonotype appeared many times. V is TRBV7-9 and J is TRBJ2-2, with D perhaps matching TRBD1 or TRBD2 (5 bases each). Germline V CDR1 and CDR2: SEHNR, FQNEAQ (reference sequence). The V gene lost 6 bases and the J gene lost 6 bases, with 20 bases spanning the gap. The length of the CDR3 is 16 residues. The CDR3 nucleotides are TGTGCCAGCAGTACGAGGGCTAGTTGGGGCGCCGGGGAGCTGTTTTTT. This encodes CASSTRASWGAGELFF. Filled out from reference TRBV7-9 and TRBJ2-2, the complete variable domain reads DTGVSQNPRHKITKRGQNVTFRCDPISEHNRLYWYRQTLGQGPEFLTYFQNEAQLEKSRLLSDRFSAERPKGSFSTLEIQRTEQGDSAMYLCASSTRASWGAGELFFGEGSRLTVL.

V and J are TRBV7-2 and TRBJ2-5, with D perhaps matching TRBD1 (5 bases). Germline CDR1 SGHTA, CDR2 FQGNSA. The CDR3 contains 14 residues. Trimming removed 2 bases from V and 4 bases from J, with 11 bases in between. The CDR3 coding sequence is TGTGCCAGCAGCTTACAGGGAAAGGGAGAGACCCAGTACTTC. This sequence encodes CASSLQGKGETQYF.

In its sample, this clonotype was seen many times. The rearrangement joins TRBV5-1 to TRBJ2-7, with D perhaps being TRBD1 or TRBD2 (5 bases each). V was shortened by 4 bases and J by 3 bases, with 17 bases between the two germline ends. Per the germline V gene, CDR1 is SGHRS and CDR2 is YFSETQ. The CDR3 covers 15 residues. Written as DNA, the CDR3 is TGCGCCAGCAGCCTCCAGATCGGGGCTTTCTACGAGCAGTACTTC. Amino acids: CASSLQIGAFYEQYF. The full variable domain, rest sourced from reference TRBV5-1 and TRBJ2-7, is KAGVTQTPRYLIKTRGQQVTLSCSPISGHRSVSWYQQTPGQGLQFLFEYFSETQRNKGNFPGRFSGRQFSNSRSEMNVSTLELGDSALYLCASSLQIGAFYEQYFGPGTRLTVT.

This clonotype was found many times. The gene calls are TRBV18 and TRBJ2-7, with D perhaps TRBD2 (6 bases). V dropped 8 bases and J dropped 3 bases, with 11 bases sitting between them. Germline values: CDR1 KGHSH, CDR2 LQKENI. CDR3 size: 12 residues. The CDR3 loop is CASSPGSYEQYF. The CDR3 DNA sequence: TGTGCCAGCAGCCCCGGGAGCTACGAGCAGTACTTC. The complete variable domain, with remaining parts taken from reference TRBV18 and TRBJ2-7, reads NAGVMQNPRHLVRRRGQEARLRCSPMKGHSHVYWYRQLPEEGLKFMVYLQKENIIDESGMPKERFSAEFPKEGPSILRIQQVVRGDSAAYFCASSPGSYEQYFGPGTRLTVT.

This clonotype was seen at least ten times. The V call is TRBV6-1, the J call TRBJ1-2; no clear D gene. CDR1 is MNHNS and CDR2 is SASEGT in the germline V gene. This CDR3 is built from 13 residues. Trimming stripped 6 bases from V and 5 bases from J, with 13 bases between. CDR3 in amino acids: CASSPDAGYGYTF. CDR3 DNA: TGTGCCAGCAGCCCAGACGCTGGATATGGCTACACCTTC.

A remark on this clonotype: A much larger clone sits a single nucleotide away, making a read error possible. J is TRBJ2-1 and V is TRBV24-1; TRBD2 matches at 7 bases. The CDR3 is 17 residues long. From germline, CDR1 is KGHDR and CDR2 SFDVKD. Trimming removed 0 bases from V and 7 bases from J; junction bases left unmatched: 11. Written as DNA, the CDR3 is TGTGCCACCAGTGATTTGCAACAGTGGGGGGGACGGAATGAGCAGTTCTTC. Translating it yields CATSDLQQWGGRNEQFF.

This clonotype was detected many times. The rearrangement links TRBV6-5 to TRBJ1-2, with D maybe TRBD1 (5 bases). CDR1 is MNHEY, CDR2 SVGAGI, per germline. The CDR3 totals 14 residues. Trimming cost V 6 bases and J 4 bases, with 15 bases left between them. The CDR3 DNA reads TGTGCCAGCAGCTTGGACCCAAGGGGCTATGGCTACACCTTC. Its protein is CASSLDPRGYGYTF.

This clonotype was observed many times. The chain has TRBV12-3 or TRBV12-4 and TRBJ1-1; no clear D gene. The V and J ends lost 5 bases and 5 bases respectively, with 12 bases between them. The CDR3 length is 13 residues. The CDR3 coding sequence is TGTGCCAGCAGTGACCCACCTGAAACTGAAGCTTTCTTT. Translated: CASSDPPETEAFF.

This clonotype was observed at least ten times. The V and J genes are TRBV7-2 and TRBJ2-3; D is perhaps TRBD2 (5 bases). Per germline, CDR1 SGHTA and CDR2 FQGNSA. The CDR3 extends over 14 amino acids. V lost 1 base, J lost 2 bases, and 7 bases lay in between. The CDR3 nucleotides are TGTGCCAGCAGCTTAGAGCTAGCCACAGATACGCAGTATTTT. This sequence encodes CASSLELATDTQYF.

In its sample, this clonotype was seen many times. The chain carries TRBV28 and TRBJ2-2, with D hard to call. The V end lost 6 bases, the J end lost 1 base, and 12 bases lay between the germline ends. The germline V gene has CDR1 MDHEN and CDR2 SYDVKM. This CDR3 comprises 15 residues. The CDR3 spells CASSLAHGNTGELFF. DNA for the CDR3: TGTGCCAGCAGCTTGGCGCACGGGAACACCGGGGAGCTGTTTTTT.

This rearrangement joins TRBV4-1 to TRBJ1-5; the D gene is possibly TRBD1 (5 bases). Per germline, CDR1 MGHRA and CDR2 YSYEKL. The CDR3 is 15 amino acids. V was clipped by 4 bases and J by 8 bases, with 18 bases between them. Here the CDR3 reads CASSPTGQGSKPQHF. CDR3 DNA: TGCGCCAGCAGCCCCACGGGGCAGGGTTCGAAGCCCCAGCATTTT.

This clonotype was observed many times. CDR3 in amino acids: CASSFRDPGGELFF. The CDR3 nucleotides read TGTGCCAGCAGCTTCAGGGATCCGGGCGGGGAGCTGTTTTTT. V and J are TRBV27 and TRBJ2-2; perhaps TRBD1 as D (5 bases). This CDR3 region has 14 residues. The V gene lost 6 bases and the J gene lost 7 bases, with 15 bases spanning the gap. CDR1 and CDR2 from the germline V gene are MNHEY and SMNVEV (reference sequence).

V is TRBV12-5 and J is TRBJ2-1; D is uncertain. V lost 5 bases, J lost 7 bases, and 9 bases lay in between. Germline V gene lookup returns CDR1 LGHNT and CDR2 FRNRAP. CDR3 size: 12 residues. CDR3: CASGPNKNEQFF. The CDR3 coding sequence is TGTGCTAGTGGTCCCAACAAGAATGAGCAGTTCTTC. The full variable domain, rest sourced from reference TRBV12-5 and TRBJ2-1, is DARVTQTPRHKVTEMGQEVTMRCQPILGHNTVFWYRQTMMQGLELLAYFRNRAPLDDSGMPKDRFSAEMPDATLATLKIQPSEPRDSAVYFCASGPNKNEQFFGPGTRLTVL.

This clonotype was seen at least ten times. The J gene is TRBJ1-5, the V gene TRBV12-3 or TRBV12-4; TRBD1 might be the D (6 bases). V was pared by 4 bases and J by 5 bases, with 15 bases between. CDR3 length: 15 residues. The CDR3 DNA follows: TGTGCCAGCAGTTGGAGGGACACAGAGGATCAGCCCCAGCATTTT. It translates to CASSWRDTEDQPQHF.

This clonotype was detected many times. The chain couples TRBV15 to TRBJ1-5, with a possible D match to TRBD1 (6 bases). V was cut by 2 bases and J by 4 bases, with 15 bases left in between. This CDR3 has 16 amino acids. Germline assignment: CDR1 LNHNV and CDR2 YYDKDF (reference sequence). The CDR3 loop reads CATSRPTGIGNQPQHF. In DNA form, the CDR3 reads TGTGCCACCAGCAGACCTACAGGGATAGGAAATCAGCCCCAGCATTTT. Supplemented by reference TRBV15 and TRBJ1-5, the full variable domain reads DAMVIQNPRYQVTQFGKPVTLSCSQTLNHNVMYWYQQKSSQAPKLLFHYYDKDFNNEADTPDNFQSRRPNTSFCFLDIRSPGLGDTAMYLCATSRPTGIGNQPQHFGDGTRLSIL.

This clonotype was counted many times. The V gene is TRBV5-6, the J gene TRBJ2-7, with a tentative D call TRBD1 (6 bases). The CDR3 loop spans 14 amino acids. Germline V gene data show CDR1 as SGHDT and CDR2 as YYEEEE. Trimming removed 4 bases at V and 8 bases at J, with 19 bases between. The CDR3 bases are TGTGCCAGCAGCCCCCTCCAGACAGGAGAGAAGCAGTACTTC. Amino acids: CASSPLQTGEKQYF.

This clonotype was observed at least ten times. The genes are TRBV4-1 and TRBJ2-3, with TRBD2 as a possible D gene (5 bases). The CDR3 is 16 amino acids. In germline, CDR1 is MGHRA, CDR2 YSYEKL. V was cut by 0 bases and J by 6 bases, with 16 bases left in between. DNA of the CDR3: TGCGCCAGCAGCCAAGATTTACTAGTCGGCGGGGATACGCAGTATTTT. Translated, it gives CASSQDLLVGGDTQYF.

There are many counts of this clonotype. The chain employs TRBV2 and TRBJ1-1; D gene uncertain. Trimming removed 1 base at V and 4 bases at J, with 7 bases between. CDR1 is SNHLY, CDR2 FYNNEI, per germline. This CDR3 spans 13 amino acids. CDR3 loop: CASSEEALTEAFF. In nucleotides, the CDR3 is TGTGCCAGCAGTGAAGAGGCACTCACTGAAGCTTTCTTT.

This clonotype was found many times. This sequence joins TRBV5-1 and TRBJ2-5, with TRBD1 matching 9 bases. The junction had 6 bases not matched to a gene; V was cut back by 4 bases and J by 2 bases. Germline V lookup: CDR1 SGHRS, CDR2 YFSETQ. The CDR3 extends over 15 amino acids. The CDR3 coding sequence is TGCGCCAGCAGCGTATCCGGGACAGGGCAAGAGACCCAGTACTTC. It translates to CASSVSGTGQETQYF. Full variable domain (rest looked up from reference TRBV5-1 and TRBJ2-5): KAGVTQTPRYLIKTRGQQVTLSCSPISGHRSVSWYQQTPGQGLQFLFEYFSETQRNKGNFPGRFSGRQFSNSRSEMNVSTLELGDSALYLCASSVSGTGQETQYFGPGTRLLVL.

This clonotype was found many times. The rearrangement joins TRBV5-1 to TRBJ2-1, with D unclear. Germline CDR1 reads SGHRS; CDR2 reads YFSETQ. V lost 4 bases and J lost 2, with 10 bases in between. This CDR3 region has 14 residues. CDR3 in DNA: TGCGCCAGCAGCCCCCCCAGGACCTACAATGAGCAGTTCTTC. Translated, it gives CASSPPRTYNEQFF.

This clonotype was seen at least ten times. The rearrangement joins TRBV5-1 to TRBJ1-5; D is ambiguous. V lost 2 bases and J 4 bases, leaving 7 bases between the germline ends. This CDR3 spans 13 amino acids. Germline V gene sequence: CDR1 SGHRS, CDR2 YFSETQ. CDR3 loop: CASSFGRNQPQHF. The CDR3 DNA follows: TGCGCCAGCAGCTTCGGACGGAATCAGCCCCAGCATTTT. Full variable domain (outside the CDR3, taken from reference TRBV5-1 and TRBJ1-5): KAGVTQTPRYLIKTRGQQVTLSCSPISGHRSVSWYQQTPGQGLQFLFEYFSETQRNKGNFPGRFSGRQFSNSRSEMNVSTLELGDSALYLCASSFGRNQPQHFGDGTRLSIL.

This clonotype was seen a handful of times. The chain carries TRBV7-2 and TRBJ1-6; 7 bases are a match to TRBD1. Germline CDR1 SGHTA, CDR2 FQGNSA. The V segment lost 5 bases and the J segment 8 bases; nucleotides outside the gene matches: 9. CDR3 size: 15 residues. This chain's CDR3 is CASSPLGTEDSPLHF. CDR3 sequence (DNA): TGTGCCAGCAGCCCGCTCGGGACAGAAGATTCACCCCTCCACTTT.

This clonotype was observed many times. In nucleotides, the CDR3 is TGTGCCATCAGTGAATTCCAATACGAGCAGTACTTC. This gives the protein CAISEFQYEQYF. The gene calls are TRBV10-3 and TRBJ2-7; D gene ambiguous. Between the trimmed V and J ends, which lost 3 bases and 4 bases, there was a span of 7 bases. This CDR3 has 12 amino acids. CDR1 is ENHRY, CDR2 SYGVKD, per germline.

In this sample, this clonotype turned up many times. V is TRBV2 and J is TRBJ2-3; no reliable D call. The ends were cut back, 4 bases at V and 7 bases at J, with 6 bases in the middle. Germline assignment: CDR1 SNHLY and CDR2 FYNNEI. The CDR3 runs 11 residues. This chain's CDR3 is CASSGVNTQYF. The CDR3 nucleotides read TGTGCCAGCAGTGGGGTGAATACGCAGTATTTT. The whole variable domain, remainder taken from reference TRBV2 and TRBJ2-3, is EPEVTQTPSHQVTQMGQEVILRCVPISNHLYFYWYRQILGQKVEFLVSFYNNEISEKSEIFDDQFSVERPDGSNFTLKIRSTKLEDSAMYFCASSGVNTQYFGPGTRLTVL.